Below are 29 T cell receptor beta chains sequenced from a single sample in a study of tumor and adjacent non-tumor tissue in lung cancer. The template was RNA from unsorted bulk tissue. Three rounds of nested PCR, following a modified ARM-PCR protocol, produced the TCRbeta library. TCRdb analysed the multiplex PCR reads with MiXCR anew, one entry per CDR3 protein. The sample comprises approximately 120,000 distinct CDR3 sequences, approximately 82% of which are singletons, and about 40% rests with the top ten. Sequencing was done on a sample of lung tumor tissue. The receptor source for this set is a woman between 55 and 75 years old with non-small cell lung cancer.

About this clonotype: A clone one base away is much larger, so this may be a read error. The CDR3 is CASISAGTVHSNQPQHF. Here the CDR3 DNA reads TGTGCCAGCATTTCCGCCGGGACAGTACATAGCAATCAGCCCCAGCATTTT. The chain joins TRBV6-2 or TRBV6-3 to TRBJ1-5; 7 bases fit TRBD1. The trim removed 7 bases at V and 0 bases at J, leaving 12 bases unmatched. The CDR3 spans 17 residues. Germline CDR1 reads MNHEY; CDR2 reads SVGEGT.

Concerning this clonotype: At one boundary the junction diverges from the germline segment, which might be a read error. The chain recombines TRBV11-1 with TRBJ2-1; D call uncertain. Germline V lookup: CDR1 SGHAT, CDR2 FQDESV (reference sequence). CDR3 length: 15 residues. CDR3 amino acids: CASSLVGIGFNEHYF. Written as DNA, the CDR3 is TGTGCCAGCAGCTTAGTGGGGATAGGTTTCAATGAGCATTACTTC.

Concerning this clonotype: At one of its ends the junction is not consistent with the germline gene, which may arise from a read error. The chain recombines TRBV4-2 with TRBJ2-3, with 9 bases fitting TRBD2. The CDR3 extends over 15 amino acids. In germline, CDR1 is LGHNA, CDR2 YNFKEQ. CDR3 residues: CASSQGSGGTDMQYF. CDR3 in DNA: TGTGCCAGCAGTCAAGGTAGCGGGGGCACAGATATGCAGTATTTT.

About this clonotype itself: One junction end disagrees with the germline gene, perhaps due to a read error. V usage is TRBV11-2 and J usage is TRBJ2-3; no definite D call. The DNA end lines up better with TRBJ1-5; the J call may be wrong. CDR1 SGHAT and CDR2 FQNNGV come from the germline V gene. The CDR3 spans 15 residues. The CDR3 region has the DNA TGTACCAGCAGCTTAAGGAACGGGAGGACGGATACGCAGCATTTT. This encodes CTSSLRNGRTDTQHF.

As concerns this clonotype: Its ends do not fully match the called genes, so a read error is possible. J is TRBJ2-1 and V is TRBV11-1, with D perhaps given as TRBD1 or TRBD2 (5 bases each). This CDR3 is built from 15 residues. Germline CDR1 and CDR2: SGHAT and FQDESV (reference sequence). The CDR3 region is CASSLLGTCFNELIF. Written as DNA, the CDR3 is TGTGCCAGCAGCTTATTGGGGACGTGTTTCAATGAGCTGATCTTT.

A single count supports this clonotype. This is likely a read error, given that the CDR3 carries no conserved phenylalanine or tryptophan at its end. The genes are TRBV11-2 and TRBJ1-4; TRBD1 aligns across 7 bases. Germline assignment: CDR1 SGHAT and CDR2 FQNNGV. This CDR3 is built from 14 residues. The CDR3 reads CASAPGTVPGKLFL. The CDR3 DNA sequence: TGCGCCAGTGCTCCTGGGACAGTCCCAGGGAAACTGTTTTTG.

Concerning this clonotype: The missing conserved phenylalanine or tryptophan at the end of this CDR3 makes a read error likely. The gene calls are TRBV11-2 and TRBJ2-1; D may correspond to TRBD1 or TRBD2 (5 bases each). Germline CDR1 is SGHAT and CDR2 is FQNNGV. The CDR3 totals 16 residues. Trimming took 5 bases from V and 0 from J, leaving 14 bases between them. Here the CDR3 DNA reads TGTGCCAGCAGCAGACCGGGACGGCGCTCCTACAATGAGCAGTTCATC. Its translation is CASSRPGRRSYNEQFI.

Turning to this clonotype: At one boundary the junction diverges from the germline segment, which might be a read error. The genes are TRBV4-3 and TRBJ2-7; TRBD1 might be the D (6 bases). Germline lookup yields CDR1 LGHNA and CDR2 YSLEER. The CDR3 has 16 residues. Here the CDR3 DNA reads TGCGCCAACAGCCAAGTAATTGGACAGATGTTATACGAGCAGTACTTC. Translation gives CANSQVIGQMLYEQYF.

The V call is TRBV29-1, the J call TRBJ2-5; maybe TRBD1 (5 bases). The germline V gene has CDR1 SQVTM and CDR2 ANQGSEA. V lost 3 bases, J lost 3 bases, and 17 bases lay in between. The CDR3 is 15 residues long. The CDR3 DNA reads TGCAGCGTTGATTATGGGGCAGGTCTTGAAGAGACCCAGTACTTC. Amino acids: CSVDYGAGLEETQYF.

This clonotype was seen only a few times. The junction and the germline gene differ at one end; a read error may be behind it. The chain employs TRBV11-2 and TRBJ1-1; D possibly corresponds to TRBD1 (5 bases). CDR3 length: 15 residues. Per the germline V gene, CDR1 is SGHAT and CDR2 is FQNNGV. For the CDR3, the DNA is TGTGCCAGTAGCTTGGATCCCTCAGGGATAACTGAAGCTTTCTTT. Translated: CASSLDPSGITEAFF.

This clonotype was recorded a few times. A read error is possible here, since a much larger clone lies one base away. This sequence joins TRBV11-2 and TRBJ2-1; 10 bases line up with TRBD2. The CDR3 covers 16 residues. The germline V gene has CDR1 SGHAT and CDR2 FQNNGV. Written as DNA, the CDR3 is TGTACCAGCAGCTTAGATCGAGCTAGCGGGGGAGTTGAGCAGTTCTTC. Its protein product is CTSSLDRASGGVEQFF.

On this clonotype itself: The junction shows a germline mismatch at one end, possibly a read error. The chain combines TRBV4-3 with TRBJ2-3; D is perhaps TRBD1 or TRBD2 (5 bases each). Germline CDR1 is LGHNA and CDR2 is YSLEER. CDR3 length: 11 amino acids. The CDR3 region has the DNA TGCGCCAGCAGTCCCGGGACCACGCGGTATTTT. Amino acids: CASSPGTTRYF.

As regards this clonotype: This likely comes from a read error, as the CDR3 has no conserved phenylalanine or tryptophan at its end. The chain carries TRBV12-3 or TRBV12-4 and TRBJ1-1; no reliable D call. Trimming took off 9 bases at V and 7 bases at J, with 9 bases between the two ends. This CDR3 region has 10 residues. The CDR3 bases are TGTGCCAGAAGCCGACTTGAAGCTTTCCTT. Residues: CARSRLEAFL.

This sequence joins TRBV4-3 and TRBJ1-6; possibly TRBD1 for D (6 bases). This CDR3 has 15 amino acids. The germline CDR1 and CDR2 sequences are LGHNA and YSLEER. The CDR3: CISSPGDMGNSPLHF. The CDR3 DNA sequence: TGCATCAGCAGCCCCGGGGACATGGGAAATTCACCCCTCCACTTT.

As for this clonotype: One end of the junction varies from germline; a read error may be responsible. DNA of the CDR3: TGTAGTGCCCCTAACAGGGGGCAGGAGACCCAGTACTTC. This gives the protein CSAPNRGQETQYF. The chain combines TRBV20-1 with TRBJ2-5, with 9 bases matching TRBD1. The CDR3 has 13 amino acids. The germline CDR1 and CDR2 sequences are DFQATT and SNEGSKA (reference sequence).

Points on this clonotype: One end of the junction varies from germline; a read error may be responsible. The chain has TRBV20-1 and TRBJ1-1; no clear D gene. The CDR3 consists of 13 residues. The germline CDR1 and CDR2 sequences are DFQATT and SNEGSKA (reference sequence). CDR3: CSVTPGANTETFF. The CDR3 DNA follows: TGCAGTGTTACCCCGGGAGCCAACACTGAAACTTTCTTT.

About this clonotype itself: A read error may account for a junction end that differs from germline. The V gene is TRBV11-3, the J gene TRBJ2-1, with D maybe TRBD1 (6 bases). The CDR3 is made up of 15 amino acids. CDR1 is SGHNT and CDR2 is YENEEA in the germline V gene. In DNA, the CDR3 is TGTGCCAGCAGCTTAGCAGGGGATAACTACAAAGAGCAGTTCTTC. Translated, it gives CASSLAGDNYKEQFF.

With regard to this clonotype: Because it lacks the conserved phenylalanine or tryptophan at the end, this CDR3 is likely a read error. The V call is TRBV28, the J call TRBJ1-1, with a tentative D call TRBD1 (5 bases). The length of the CDR3 is 18 residues. V dropped 3 bases and J dropped 0 bases, with 20 bases sitting between them. Germline V lookup: CDR1 MDHEN, CDR2 SYDVKM. The CDR3 coding sequence is TGTGCCAGCAGTTTCGGGGCTCCCTATCCGTTTTTGAACACTGAAGCTTTCCTT. This codes for CASSFGAPYPFLNTEAFL.

Of note for this clonotype: The junction and the germline gene differ at one end; a read error may be behind it. The chain uses TRBV11-2 and TRBJ1-6; 8 nucleotides agree with TRBD1. Per the germline V gene, CDR1 is SGHAT and CDR2 is FQNNGV. This CDR3 spans 14 amino acids. The CDR3 DNA reads TGTGCCAGCAGCGCGTACAGGGGGAGCTCACCCCTCCATTTT. Its protein product is CASSAYRGSSPLHF.

This chain joins TRBV7-9 and TRBJ1-2, with TRBD1 identical over 8 bases. Trimming at V came to 5 bases and at J to 11 bases, leaving 16 bases not matched to a gene. In germline, CDR1 is SEHNR, CDR2 FQNEAQ (reference sequence). CDR3 length: 15 amino acids. The CDR3 bases are TGTGCCAGCAGCCACGGGGACAGGTTTTCATCGGGGTACACCTTC. It codes for CASSHGDRFSSGYTF.

In the case of this clonotype: Since a much larger clone is just one base distant, this may be a read error. The CDR3 DNA sequence: TGTGCCAGCAGTTACTCTTCGAAAATAGATCAGCCCCAGCATTTT. This encodes CASSYSSKIDQPQHF. This rearrangement joins TRBV6-5 to TRBJ1-5; D not certain. CDR1 MNHEY and CDR2 SVGAGI come from the germline V gene. The V gene lost 0 bases and the J gene lost 5 bases, with 11 bases spanning the gap. CDR3 size: 15 residues.

On this clonotype: Relative to the germline gene, one junction end is altered; a read error may explain this. The CDR3 reads CVSRRDSLKGNTEAFF. The CDR3 DNA follows: TGTGTCAGCAGACGGGACTCCCTTAAGGGGAACACTGAAGCTTTCTTT. J is TRBJ1-1 and V is TRBV11-2; weak D call: TRBD1 (5 bases). Per germline, CDR1 SGHAT and CDR2 FQNNGV. CDR3 size: 16 residues. Supplemented by reference TRBV11-2 and TRBJ1-1, the full variable domain reads EAGVAQSPRYKIIEKRQSVAFWCNPISGHATLYWYQQILGQGPKLLIQFQNNGVVDDSQLPKDRFSAERLKGVDSTLKIQPAKLEDSAVYLCVSRRDSLKGNTEAFFGQGTRLTVV.

In this sample, this clonotype turned up a few times. This may stem from a read error, because a much larger clone lies one nucleotide away. This rearrangement joins TRBV6-5 to TRBJ2-5, with 10 bases fitting TRBD1. The CDR3 spans 15 residues. V lost 4 bases, J lost 2 bases, and 4 bases stayed unmatched. Germline CDR1 reads MNHEY; CDR2 reads SVGAGI. This CDR3 reads CASSLTGGSQETQYF. The CDR3 nucleotides read TGTGCCAGCAGTTTGACAGGGGGCTCGCAAGAGACCCAGTACTTC.

To note about this clonotype: No conserved phenylalanine or tryptophan is present at the end of the CDR3, so a read error is the likely explanation. V usage is TRBV20-1 and J usage is TRBJ2-7; 10 bases agree with TRBD2. The CDR3 extends over 18 amino acids. V trimming: 6 bases; J trimming: 3 bases; junction bases outside the gene matches: 20. Germline CDR1 DFQATT, CDR2 SNEGSKA (reference sequence). CDR3 DNA sequence: TGCAGTGCGCCACCGGCTAGCGGGAGTCCTGTAGGCTACTACGAGCAGTACTTA. Its protein product is CSAPPASGSPVGYYEQYL.

Comments on this clonotype: The germline gene is not matched at one end of the junction; a read error may be the cause. The chain is built from TRBV6-2 or TRBV6-3 and TRBJ2-1; D may correspond to TRBD1 or TRBD2 (5 bases each). The CDR3 loop spans 18 amino acids. The V gene's germline CDR1 is MNHEY and CDR2 SVGEGT. CDR3 DNA: TGTGCCGGCAGTTACCTGCTCAGCCAAGGGCAGGGAGTAGATGAGCAGTTCTTC. The encoded protein is CAGSYLLSQGQGVDEQFF.

To note about this clonotype: At one boundary the junction diverges from the germline segment, which might be a read error. The rearrangement uses TRBV11-1 and TRBJ1-1; a weak D match, TRBD1 (5 bases). Germline V gives CDR1 SGHAT, CDR2 FQDESV (reference sequence). The CDR3 runs 14 residues. The CDR3 loop is CATKRRFVDTEALF. The CDR3, as DNA: TGTGCCACGAAGCGGAGGTTCGTGGACACTGAAGCTTTATTT.

The J gene is TRBJ2-7, the V gene TRBV19, with 8 bases aligning to TRBD2. The CDR3 totals 14 residues. Looked up from germline, CDR1 is LNHDA and CDR2 is SQIVND (reference sequence). The V gene end was trimmed by 11 bases and the J gene end by 2 bases; junction bases not matched to a gene: 11. The CDR3 coding sequence is TGTGCCGGCGCCGATTTAGCGGGACCCTACGAGCAGTACTTC. Amino acid sequence: CAGADLAGPYEQYF.

Points on this clonotype: At one of its ends the junction is not consistent with the germline gene, which may arise from a read error. The chain is built from TRBV11-2 and TRBJ1-3, with unresolved D. Germline assignment: CDR1 SGHAT and CDR2 FQNNGV. The CDR3 extends over 17 amino acids. The CDR3 DNA follows: TGTGCCAGCAGATTCCGCGAGTCAGCAGTCTTTGGAAACACCATATATTTC. Residues: CASRFRESAVFGNTIYF. Filled out from reference TRBV11-2 and TRBJ1-3, the complete variable domain reads EAGVAQSPRYKIIEKRQSVAFWCNPISGHATLYWYQQILGQGPKLLIQFQNNGVVDDSQLPKDRFSAERLKGVDSTLKIQPAKLEDSAVYLCASRFRESAVFGNTIYFGEGSWLTVV.

Concerning this clonotype itself: This sequence may be a read error, since a much larger clone differs from it by one base. The chain joins TRBV12-3 or TRBV12-4 to TRBJ1-1; D not resolved. The CDR3 consists of 12 residues. The CDR3 DNA follows: TGTGCCAACAGTTTATCCGGGAGAAGAGCTTTCTTT. It specifies CANSLSGRRAFF.